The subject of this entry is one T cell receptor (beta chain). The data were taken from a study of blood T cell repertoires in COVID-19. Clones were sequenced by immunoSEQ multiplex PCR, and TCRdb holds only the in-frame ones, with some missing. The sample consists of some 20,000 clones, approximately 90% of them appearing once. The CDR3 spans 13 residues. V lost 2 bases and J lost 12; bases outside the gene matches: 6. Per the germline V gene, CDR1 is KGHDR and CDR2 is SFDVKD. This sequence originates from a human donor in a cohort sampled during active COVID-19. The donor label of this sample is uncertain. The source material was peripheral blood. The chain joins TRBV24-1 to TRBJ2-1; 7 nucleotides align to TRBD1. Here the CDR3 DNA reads TGTGCCACCAGTGATTCACGGGACAGAGGGCAGTTCTTC. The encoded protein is CATSDSRDRGQFF.